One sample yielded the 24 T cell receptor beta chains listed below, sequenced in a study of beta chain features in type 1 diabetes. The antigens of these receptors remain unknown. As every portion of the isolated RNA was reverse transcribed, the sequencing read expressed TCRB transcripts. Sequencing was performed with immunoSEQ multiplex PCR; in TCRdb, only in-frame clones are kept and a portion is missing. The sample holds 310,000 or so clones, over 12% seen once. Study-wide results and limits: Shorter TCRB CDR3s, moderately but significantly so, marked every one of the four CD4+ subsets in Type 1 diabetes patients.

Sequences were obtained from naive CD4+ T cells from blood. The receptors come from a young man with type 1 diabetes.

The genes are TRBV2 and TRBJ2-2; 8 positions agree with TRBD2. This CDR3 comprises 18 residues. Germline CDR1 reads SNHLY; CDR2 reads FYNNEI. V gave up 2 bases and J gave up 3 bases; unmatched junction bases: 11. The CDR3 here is CASSEFLRLAGDTGELFF. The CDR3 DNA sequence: TGTGCCAGCAGTGAATTTTTGCGGCTAGCGGGCGACACCGGGGAGCTGTTTTTT.

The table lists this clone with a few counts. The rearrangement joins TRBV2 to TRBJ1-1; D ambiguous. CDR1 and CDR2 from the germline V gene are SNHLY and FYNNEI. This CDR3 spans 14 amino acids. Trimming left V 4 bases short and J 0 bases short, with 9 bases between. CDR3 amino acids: CASSVGVMNTEAFF. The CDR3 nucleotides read TGTGCCAGCAGTGTAGGAGTCATGAACACTGAAGCTTTCTTT.

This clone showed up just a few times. The CDR3 DNA reads TGTGCCAGCTCACCCGGACTCGCACAAGAGACCCAGTACTTC. Its protein is CASSPGLAQETQYF. The chain links TRBV18 to TRBJ2-5; perhaps TRBD2 as D (5 bases). The V and J ends lost 3 bases and 2 bases respectively, with 10 bases between them. This CDR3 contains 14 residues. Germline assignment: CDR1 KGHSH and CDR2 LQKENI.

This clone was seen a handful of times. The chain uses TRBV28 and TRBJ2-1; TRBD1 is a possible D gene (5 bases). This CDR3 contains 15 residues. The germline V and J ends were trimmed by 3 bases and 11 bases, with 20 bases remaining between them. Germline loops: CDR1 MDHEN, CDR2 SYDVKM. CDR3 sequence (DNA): TGTGCCAGCAGTTTCAACAGAGCCCTAGGGGAAAAGCAGTTCTTC. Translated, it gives CASSFNRALGEKQFF. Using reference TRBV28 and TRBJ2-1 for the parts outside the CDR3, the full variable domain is DVKVTQSSRYLVKRTGEKVFLECVQDMDHENMFWYRQDPGLGLRLIYFSYDVKMKEKGDIPEGYSVSREKKERFSLILESASTNQTSMYLCASSFNRALGEKQFFGPGTRLTVL.

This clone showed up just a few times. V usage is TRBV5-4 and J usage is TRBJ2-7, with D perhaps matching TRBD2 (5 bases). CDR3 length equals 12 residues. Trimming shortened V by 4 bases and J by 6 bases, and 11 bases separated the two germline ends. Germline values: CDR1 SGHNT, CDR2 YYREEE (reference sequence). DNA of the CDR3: TGTGCCAGCAGCCTGCTCGGGGTCGAGCAGTACTTC. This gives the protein CASSLLGVEQYF.

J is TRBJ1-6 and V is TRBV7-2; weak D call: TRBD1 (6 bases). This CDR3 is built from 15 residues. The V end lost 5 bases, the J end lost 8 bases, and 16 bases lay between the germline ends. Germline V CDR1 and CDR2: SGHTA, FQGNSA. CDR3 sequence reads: CASSRARGGHSPLHF. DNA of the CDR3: TGTGCCAGCAGCCGCGCCCGGGGGGGGCATTCACCCCTCCACTTT.

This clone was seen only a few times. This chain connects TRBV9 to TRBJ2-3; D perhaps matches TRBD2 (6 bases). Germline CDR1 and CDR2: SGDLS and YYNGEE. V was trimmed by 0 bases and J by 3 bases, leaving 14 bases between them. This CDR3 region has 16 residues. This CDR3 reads CASSVGPPGRTDTQYF. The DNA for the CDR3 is TGTGCCAGCAGCGTAGGTCCCCCCGGGAGAACAGATACGCAGTATTTT.

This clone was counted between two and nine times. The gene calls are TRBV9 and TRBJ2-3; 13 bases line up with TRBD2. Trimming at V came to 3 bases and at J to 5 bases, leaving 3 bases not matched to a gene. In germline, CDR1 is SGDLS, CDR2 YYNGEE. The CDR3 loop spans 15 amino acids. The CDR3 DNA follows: TGTGCCAGCAGCGCAAGGACTAGCGGGGGAGATACGCAGTATTTT. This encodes CASSARTSGGDTQYF.

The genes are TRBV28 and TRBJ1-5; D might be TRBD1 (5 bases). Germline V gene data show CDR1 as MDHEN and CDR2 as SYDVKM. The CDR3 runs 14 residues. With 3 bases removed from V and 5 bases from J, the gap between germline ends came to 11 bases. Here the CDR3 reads CASSFGRVDQPQHF. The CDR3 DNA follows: TGTGCCAGCAGTTTTGGCAGGGTTGATCAGCCCCAGCATTTT. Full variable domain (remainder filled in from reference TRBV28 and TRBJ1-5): DVKVTQSSRYLVKRTGEKVFLECVQDMDHENMFWYRQDPGLGLRLIYFSYDVKMKEKGDIPEGYSVSREKKERFSLILESASTNQTSMYLCASSFGRVDQPQHFGDGTRLSIL.

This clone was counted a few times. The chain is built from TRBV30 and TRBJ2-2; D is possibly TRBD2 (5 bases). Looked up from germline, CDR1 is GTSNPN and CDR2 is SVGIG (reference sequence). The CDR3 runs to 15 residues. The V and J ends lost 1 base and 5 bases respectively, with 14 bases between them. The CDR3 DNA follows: TGTGCCTGGAGTGGAAGAGGGCGAGTTACCGGGGAGCTGTTTTTT. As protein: CAWSGRGRVTGELFF.

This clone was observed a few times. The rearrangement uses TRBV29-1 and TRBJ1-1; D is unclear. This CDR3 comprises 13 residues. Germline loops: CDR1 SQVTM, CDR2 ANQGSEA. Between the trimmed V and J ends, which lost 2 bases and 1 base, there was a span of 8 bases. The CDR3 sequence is CSVEQAKNTEAFF. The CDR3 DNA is TGCAGCGTTGAACAGGCGAAGAACACTGAAGCTTTCTTT.

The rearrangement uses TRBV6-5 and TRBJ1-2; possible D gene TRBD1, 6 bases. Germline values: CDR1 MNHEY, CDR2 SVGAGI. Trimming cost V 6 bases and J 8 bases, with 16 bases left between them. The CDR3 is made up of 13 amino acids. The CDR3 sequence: CASRPGVHKGYTF. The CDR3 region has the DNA TGTGCCAGCAGACCAGGGGTACATAAGGGCTACACCTTC.

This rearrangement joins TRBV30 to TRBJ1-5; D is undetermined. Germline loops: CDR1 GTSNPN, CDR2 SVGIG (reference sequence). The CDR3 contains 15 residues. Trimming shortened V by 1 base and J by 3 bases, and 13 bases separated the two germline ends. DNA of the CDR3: TGTGCCTGGAGTGGGACGTCGGGGATCAATCAGCCCCAGCATTTT. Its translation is CAWSGTSGINQPQHF. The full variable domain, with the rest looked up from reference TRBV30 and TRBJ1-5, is SQTIHQWPATLVQPVGSPLSLECTVEGTSNPNLYWYRQAAGRGLQLLFYSVGIGQISSEVPQNLSASRPQDRQFILSSKKLLLSDSGFYLCAWSGTSGINQPQHFGDGTRLSIL.

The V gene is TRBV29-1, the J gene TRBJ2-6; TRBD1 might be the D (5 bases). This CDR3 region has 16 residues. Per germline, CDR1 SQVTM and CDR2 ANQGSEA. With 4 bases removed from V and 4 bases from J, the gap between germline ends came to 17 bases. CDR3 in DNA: TGCAGCGTTGGGAAGGGGCCGGCGGACGGGGCCAACGTCCTGACTTTC. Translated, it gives CSVGKGPADGANVLTF. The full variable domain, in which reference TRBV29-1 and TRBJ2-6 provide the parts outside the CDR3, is SAVISQKPSRDICQRGTSLTIQCQVDSQVTMMFWYRQQPGQSLTLIATANQGSEATYESGFVIDKFPISRPNLTFSTLTVSNMSPEDSSIYLCSVGKGPADGANVLTFGAGSRLTVL.

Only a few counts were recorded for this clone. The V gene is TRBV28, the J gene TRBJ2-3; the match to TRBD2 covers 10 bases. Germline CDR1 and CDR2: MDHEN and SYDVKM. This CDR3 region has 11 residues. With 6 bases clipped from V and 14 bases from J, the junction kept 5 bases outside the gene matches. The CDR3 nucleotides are TGTGCCAGCAGCCGACTAGCGGGCCCGTATTTT. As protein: CASSRLAGPYF.

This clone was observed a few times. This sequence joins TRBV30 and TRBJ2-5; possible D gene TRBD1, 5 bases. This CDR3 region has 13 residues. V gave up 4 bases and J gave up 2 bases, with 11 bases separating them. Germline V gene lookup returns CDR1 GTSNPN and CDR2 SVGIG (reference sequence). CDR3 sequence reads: CAWNGHLQETQYF. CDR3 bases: TGTGCCTGGAATGGACACCTTCAAGAGACCCAGTACTTC. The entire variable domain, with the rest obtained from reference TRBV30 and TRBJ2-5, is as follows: SQTIHQWPATLVQPVGSPLSLECTVEGTSNPNLYWYRQAAGRGLQLLFYSVGIGQISSEVPQNLSASRPQDRQFILSSKKLLLSDSGFYLCAWNGHLQETQYFGPGTRLLVL.

CDR3 nucleotide sequence: TGTGCCAGCAGCCCGGACGGGGCCCTCCACTTT. Its translation is CASSPDGALHF. This chain uses TRBV7-9 with TRBJ1-6; D is ambiguous. The CDR3 totals 11 residues. CDR1 is SEHNR, CDR2 FQNEAQ, per germline (reference sequence). V gave up 5 bases and J gave up 14 bases, with 10 bases separating them.

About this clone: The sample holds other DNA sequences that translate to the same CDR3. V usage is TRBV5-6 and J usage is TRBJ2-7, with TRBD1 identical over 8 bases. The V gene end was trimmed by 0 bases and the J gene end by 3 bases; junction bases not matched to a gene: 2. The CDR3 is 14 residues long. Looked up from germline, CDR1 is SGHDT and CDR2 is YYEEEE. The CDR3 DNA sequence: TGTGCCAGCAGCTTGGGACAGGGGTTCTACGAGCAGTACTTC. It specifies CASSLGQGFYEQYF. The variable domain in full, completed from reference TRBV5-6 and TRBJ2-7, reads DAGVTQSPTHLIKTRGQQVTLRCSPKSGHDTVSWYQQALGQGPQFIFQYYEEEERQRGNFPDRFSGHQFPNYSSELNVNALLLGDSALYLCASSLGQGFYEQYFGPGTRLTVT.

CDR3 sequence: CASMGLSSGGSGEQFF. The CDR3 DNA reads TGTGCCAGCATGGGCCTATCGAGCGGGGGGTCGGGTGAGCAGTTCTTC. This chain links TRBV2 with TRBJ2-1, with TRBD2 identical over 9 bases. CDR3 length: 16 residues. Germline CDR1 is SNHLY and CDR2 is FYNNEI. The trim removed 7 bases at V and 9 bases at J, leaving 16 bases unmatched.

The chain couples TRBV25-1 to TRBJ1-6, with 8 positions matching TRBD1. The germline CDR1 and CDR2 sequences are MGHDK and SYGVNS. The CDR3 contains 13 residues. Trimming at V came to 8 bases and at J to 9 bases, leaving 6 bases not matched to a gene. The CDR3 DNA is TGTGCCAGCTCTGGACAGGGAAGTTCACCCCTCCACTTT. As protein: CASSGQGSSPLHF.

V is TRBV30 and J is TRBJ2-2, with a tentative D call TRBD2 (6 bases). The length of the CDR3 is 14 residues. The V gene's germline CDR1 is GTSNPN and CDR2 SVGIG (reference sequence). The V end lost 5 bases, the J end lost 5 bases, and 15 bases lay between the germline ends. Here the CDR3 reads CAWARAGGTGELFF. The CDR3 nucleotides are TGTGCCTGGGCGAGGGCAGGAGGGACCGGGGAGCTGTTTTTT. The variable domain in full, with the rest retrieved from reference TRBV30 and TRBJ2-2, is SQTIHQWPATLVQPVGSPLSLECTVEGTSNPNLYWYRQAAGRGLQLLFYSVGIGQISSEVPQNLSASRPQDRQFILSSKKLLLSDSGFYLCAWARAGGTGELFFGEGSRLTVL.

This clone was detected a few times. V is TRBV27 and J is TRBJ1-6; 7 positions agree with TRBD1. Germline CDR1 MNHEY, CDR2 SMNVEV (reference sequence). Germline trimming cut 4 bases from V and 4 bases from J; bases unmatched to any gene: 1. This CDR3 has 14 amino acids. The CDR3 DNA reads TGTGCCAGCAGTTCGGGACAGTATAATTCACCCCTCCACTTT. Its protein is CASSSGQYNSPLHF.

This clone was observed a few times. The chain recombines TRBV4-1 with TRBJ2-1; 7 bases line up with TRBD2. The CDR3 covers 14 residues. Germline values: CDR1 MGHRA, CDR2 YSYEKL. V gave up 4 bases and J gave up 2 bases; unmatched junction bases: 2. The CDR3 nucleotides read TGCGCCAGCAGCCCCCGGGGGGCCTACAATGAGCAGTTCTTC. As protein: CASSPRGAYNEQFF.

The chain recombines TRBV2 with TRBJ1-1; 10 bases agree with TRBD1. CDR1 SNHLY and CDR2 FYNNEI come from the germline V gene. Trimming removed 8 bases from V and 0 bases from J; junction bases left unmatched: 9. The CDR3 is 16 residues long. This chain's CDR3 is CASWGRTGGMNTEAFF. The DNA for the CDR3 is TGTGCCAGCTGGGGTCGGACAGGGGGTATGAACACTGAAGCTTTCTTT.